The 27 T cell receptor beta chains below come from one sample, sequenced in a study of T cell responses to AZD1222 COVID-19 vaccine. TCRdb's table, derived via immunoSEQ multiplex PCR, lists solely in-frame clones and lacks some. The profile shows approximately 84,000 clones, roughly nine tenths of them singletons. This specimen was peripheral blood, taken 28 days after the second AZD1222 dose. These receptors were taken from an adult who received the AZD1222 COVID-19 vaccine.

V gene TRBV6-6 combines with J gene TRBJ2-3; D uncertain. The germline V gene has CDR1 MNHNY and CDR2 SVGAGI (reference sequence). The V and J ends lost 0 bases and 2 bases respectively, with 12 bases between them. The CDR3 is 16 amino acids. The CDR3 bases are TGTGCCAGCAGTTACTCGAAATCTGCTTTCACAGATACGCAGTATTTT. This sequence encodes CASSYSKSAFTDTQYF.

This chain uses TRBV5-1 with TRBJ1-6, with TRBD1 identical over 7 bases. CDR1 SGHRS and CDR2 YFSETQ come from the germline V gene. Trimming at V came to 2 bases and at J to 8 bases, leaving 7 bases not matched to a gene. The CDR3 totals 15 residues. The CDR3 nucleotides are TGCGCCAGCAGCTTCACAGGGGAGTCTGATTCACCCCTCCACTTT. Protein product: CASSFTGESDSPLHF.

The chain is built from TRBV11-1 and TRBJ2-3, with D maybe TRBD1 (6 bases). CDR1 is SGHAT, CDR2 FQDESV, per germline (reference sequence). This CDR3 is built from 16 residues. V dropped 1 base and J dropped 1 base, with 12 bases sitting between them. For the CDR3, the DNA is TGTGCCAGCAGCTTAGATCTAGCAGGGGGCACAGATACGCAGTATTTT. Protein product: CASSLDLAGGTDTQYF.

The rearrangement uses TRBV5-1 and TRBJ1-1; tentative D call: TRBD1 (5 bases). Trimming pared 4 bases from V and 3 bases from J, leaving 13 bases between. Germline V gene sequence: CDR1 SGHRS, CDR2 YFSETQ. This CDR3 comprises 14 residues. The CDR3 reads CASSNWDGYTEAFF. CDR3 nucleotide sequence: TGCGCCAGCAGCAACTGGGACGGCTACACTGAAGCTTTCTTT.

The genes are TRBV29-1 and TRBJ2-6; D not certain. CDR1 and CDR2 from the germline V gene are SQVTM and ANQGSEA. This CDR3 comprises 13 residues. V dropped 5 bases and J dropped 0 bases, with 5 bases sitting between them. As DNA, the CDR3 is TGCAGCGTTAGGGACTCTGGGGCCAACGTCCTGACTTTC. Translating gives CSVRDSGANVLTF.

CDR3 sequence (DNA): TGCAGTGCAAGGACAGGGTTTGGCTACACCTTC. It translates to CSARTGFGYTF. V and J are TRBV20-1 and TRBJ1-2; 8 bases are a match to TRBD1. From germline, CDR1 is DFQATT and CDR2 SNEGSKA (reference sequence). V was clipped by 6 bases and J by 7 bases; unmatched bases: 4. The length of the CDR3 is 11 residues.

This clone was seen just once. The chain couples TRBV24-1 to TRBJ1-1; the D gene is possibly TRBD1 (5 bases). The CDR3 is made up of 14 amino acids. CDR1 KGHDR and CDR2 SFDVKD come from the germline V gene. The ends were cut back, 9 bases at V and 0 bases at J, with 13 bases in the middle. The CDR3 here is CATGGVKLNTEAFF. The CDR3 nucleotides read TGTGCCACCGGGGGGGTTAAACTGAACACTGAAGCTTTCTTT.

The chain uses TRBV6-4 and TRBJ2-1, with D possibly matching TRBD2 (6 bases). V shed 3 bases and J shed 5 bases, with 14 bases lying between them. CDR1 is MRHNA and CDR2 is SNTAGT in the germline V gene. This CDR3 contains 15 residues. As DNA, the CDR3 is TGTGCCAGCAGTGAGATGGCGGGAACCCACAATGAGCAGTTCTTC. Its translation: CASSEMAGTHNEQFF.

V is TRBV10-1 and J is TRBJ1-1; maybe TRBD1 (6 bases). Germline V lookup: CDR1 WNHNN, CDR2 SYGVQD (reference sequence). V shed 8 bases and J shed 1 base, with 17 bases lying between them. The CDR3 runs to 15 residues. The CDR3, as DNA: TGCGCCAGCCGGCGGACAGACCACGCGAACACTGAAGCTTTCTTT. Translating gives CASRRTDHANTEAFF.

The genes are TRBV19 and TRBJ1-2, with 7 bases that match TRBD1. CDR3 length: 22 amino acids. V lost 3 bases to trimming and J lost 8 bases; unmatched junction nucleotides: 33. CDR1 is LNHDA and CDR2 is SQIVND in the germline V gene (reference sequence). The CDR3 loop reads CASSIGDLLGTDRAPHLRGYTF. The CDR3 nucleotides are TGTGCCAGTAGTATTGGGGATTTACTAGGGACAGACAGGGCCCCCCACTTGAGGGGCTACACCTTC. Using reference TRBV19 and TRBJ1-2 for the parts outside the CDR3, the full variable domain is DGGITQSPKYLFRKEGQNVTLSCEQNLNHDAMYWYRQDPGQGLRLIYYSQIVNDFQKGDIAEGYSVSREKKESFPLTVTSAQKNPTAFYLCASSIGDLLGTDRAPHLRGYTFGSGTRLTVV.

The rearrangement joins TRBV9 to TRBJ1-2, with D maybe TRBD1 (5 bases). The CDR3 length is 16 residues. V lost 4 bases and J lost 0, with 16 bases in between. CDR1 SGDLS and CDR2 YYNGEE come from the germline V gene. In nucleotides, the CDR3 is TGTGCCAGCAGCCGGGGGGGTGGACGGACTAACTATGGCTACACCTTC. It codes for CASSRGGGRTNYGYTF.

CDR3: CASSNYRDLGEKLFF. Written as DNA, the CDR3 is TGTGCCAGCAGTAATTACAGGGACTTGGGTGAAAAACTGTTTTTT. V is TRBV27 and J is TRBJ1-4; perhaps TRBD1 as D (6 bases). Germline CDR1 MNHEY, CDR2 SMNVEV (reference sequence). CDR3 length equals 15 residues. The V and J ends lost 5 bases and 7 bases respectively, with 17 bases between them. Based on the CDR3 plus reference TRBV27 and TRBJ1-4, the full variable domain is EAQVTQNPRYLITVTGKKLTVTCSQNMNHEYMSWYRQDPGLGLRQIYYSMNVEVTDKGDVPEGYKVSRKEKRNFPLILESPSPNQTSLYFCASSNYRDLGEKLFFGSGTQLSVL.

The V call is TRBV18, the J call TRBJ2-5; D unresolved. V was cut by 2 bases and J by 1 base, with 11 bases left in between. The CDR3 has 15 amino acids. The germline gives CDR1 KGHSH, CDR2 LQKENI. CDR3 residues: CASSPVQAAQETQYF. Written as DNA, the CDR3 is TGTGCCAGCTCACCAGTTCAGGCAGCCCAAGAGACCCAGTACTTC.

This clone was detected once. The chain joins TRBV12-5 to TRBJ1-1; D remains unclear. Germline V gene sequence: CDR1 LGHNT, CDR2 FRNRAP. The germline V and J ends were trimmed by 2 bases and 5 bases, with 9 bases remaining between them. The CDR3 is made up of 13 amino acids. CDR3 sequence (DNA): TGTGCTAGTGGTTTGCGTCCGTTTACTGAAGCTTTCTTT. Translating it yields CASGLRPFTEAFF.

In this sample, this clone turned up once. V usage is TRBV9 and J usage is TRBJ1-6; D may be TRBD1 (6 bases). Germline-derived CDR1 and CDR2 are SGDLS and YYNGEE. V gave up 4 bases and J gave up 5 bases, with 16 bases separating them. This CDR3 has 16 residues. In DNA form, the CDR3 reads TGTGCCAGCAGCCCGTGGGGGGCTGAGGATAATTCACCCCTCCACTTT. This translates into CASSPWGAEDNSPLHF.

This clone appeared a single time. This CDR3 is CASSQTGTINYGYTF. In nucleotides, the CDR3 is TGTGCCAGCAGCCAAACCGGGACAATTAACTATGGCTACACCTTC. The chain couples TRBV4-2 to TRBJ1-2; D is possibly TRBD1 (6 bases). Germline CDR1 and CDR2: LGHNA and YNFKEQ. The CDR3 contains 15 residues. Trimming shortened V by 2 bases and J by 1 base, and 11 bases separated the two germline ends.

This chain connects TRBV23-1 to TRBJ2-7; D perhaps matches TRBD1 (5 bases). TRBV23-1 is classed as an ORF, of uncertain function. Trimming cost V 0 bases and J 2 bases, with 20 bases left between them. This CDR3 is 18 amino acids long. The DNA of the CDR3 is TGCGCCAGCAGTCAATCACGGGTCGACAGACCGGGCCCCTACGAGCAGTACTTC. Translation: CASSQSRVDRPGPYEQYF.

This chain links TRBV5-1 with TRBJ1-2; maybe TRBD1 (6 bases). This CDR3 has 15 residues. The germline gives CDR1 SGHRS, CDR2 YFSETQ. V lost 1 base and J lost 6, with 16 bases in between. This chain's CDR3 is CASSLSQQGRDGYTF. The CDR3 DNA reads TGCGCCAGCAGCTTGTCGCAACAGGGAAGGGATGGCTACACCTTC.

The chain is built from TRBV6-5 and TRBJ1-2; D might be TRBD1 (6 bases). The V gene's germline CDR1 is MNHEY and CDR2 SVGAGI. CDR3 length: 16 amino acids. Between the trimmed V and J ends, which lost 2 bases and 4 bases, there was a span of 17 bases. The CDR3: CASSYTGAGRGYGYTF. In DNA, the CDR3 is TGTGCCAGCAGTTACACGGGGGCGGGCAGGGGCTATGGCTACACCTTC.

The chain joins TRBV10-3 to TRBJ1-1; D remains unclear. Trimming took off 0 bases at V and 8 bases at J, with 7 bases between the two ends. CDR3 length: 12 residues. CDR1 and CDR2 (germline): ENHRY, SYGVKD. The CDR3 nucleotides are TGTGCCATCAGTGAGTCGAGGGCAGAAGCTTTCTTT. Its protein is CAISESRAEAFF.

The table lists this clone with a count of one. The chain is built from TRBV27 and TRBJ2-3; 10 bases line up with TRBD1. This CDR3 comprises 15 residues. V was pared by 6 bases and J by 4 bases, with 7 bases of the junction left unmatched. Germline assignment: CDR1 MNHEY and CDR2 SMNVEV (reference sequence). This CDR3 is CASRNSDRGPDTQYF. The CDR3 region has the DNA TGTGCCAGCAGGAATTCAGACAGGGGGCCAGATACGCAGTATTTT.

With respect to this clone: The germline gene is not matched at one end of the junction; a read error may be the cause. The CDR3 is CASSLAVGGTSEQFF. In DNA form, the CDR3 reads TGTGCTAGCAGCTTAGCGGTTGGCGGGACTTCCGAGCAGTTCTTC. The chain employs TRBV7-7 and TRBJ2-1; D is possibly TRBD2 (6 bases). The CDR3 has 15 residues. Per germline, CDR1 SSHAT and CDR2 FNYEAQ (reference sequence).

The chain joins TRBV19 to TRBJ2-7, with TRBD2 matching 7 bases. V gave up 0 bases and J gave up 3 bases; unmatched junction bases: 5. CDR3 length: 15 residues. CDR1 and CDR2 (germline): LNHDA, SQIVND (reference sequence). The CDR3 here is CASSIDPGGGYEQYF. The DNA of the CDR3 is TGTGCCAGTAGTATAGATCCGGGAGGCGGCTACGAGCAGTACTTC. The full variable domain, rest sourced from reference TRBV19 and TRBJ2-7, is DGGITQSPKYLFRKEGQNVTLSCEQNLNHDAMYWYRQDPGQGLRLIYYSQIVNDFQKGDIAEGYSVSREKKESFPLTVTSAQKNPTAFYLCASSIDPGGGYEQYFGPGTRLTVT.

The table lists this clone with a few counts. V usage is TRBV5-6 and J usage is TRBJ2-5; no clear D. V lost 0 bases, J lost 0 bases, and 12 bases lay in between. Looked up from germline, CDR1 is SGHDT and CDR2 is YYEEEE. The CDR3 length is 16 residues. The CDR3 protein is CASSLVQFAHQETQYF. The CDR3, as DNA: TGTGCCAGCAGCTTGGTTCAGTTTGCTCACCAAGAGACCCAGTACTTC.

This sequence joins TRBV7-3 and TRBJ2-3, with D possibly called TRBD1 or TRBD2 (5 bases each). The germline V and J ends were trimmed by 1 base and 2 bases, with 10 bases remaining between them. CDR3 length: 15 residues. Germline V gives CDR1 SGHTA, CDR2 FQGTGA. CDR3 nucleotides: TGTGCCAGCAGCTTAAACTCGGGGACCACAGATACGCAGTATTTT. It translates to CASSLNSGTTDTQYF.

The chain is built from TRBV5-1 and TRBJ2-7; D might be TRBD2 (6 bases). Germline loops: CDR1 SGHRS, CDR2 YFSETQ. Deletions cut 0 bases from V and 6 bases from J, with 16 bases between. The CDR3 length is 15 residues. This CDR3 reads CASSLEPGVSSEQYF. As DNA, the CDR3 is TGCGCCAGCAGCTTGGAGCCGGGAGTTTCTTCCGAGCAGTACTTC.

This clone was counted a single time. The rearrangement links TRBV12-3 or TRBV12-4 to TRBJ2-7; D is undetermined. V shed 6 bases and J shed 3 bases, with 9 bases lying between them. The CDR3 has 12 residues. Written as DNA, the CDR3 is TGTGCCAGCAGCGAATTCAACTACGAGCAGTACTTC. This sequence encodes CASSEFNYEQYF.